Below, 15 T cell receptor beta chains from the same sample are listed, as sequenced in a study of shared clonotypes between healthy human individuals. The protocol was immunoSEQ multiplex PCR, while the TCRdb copy is restricted to in-frame clones and leaves out a portion. The sample carries about 2.5 million clones, around 93% recorded once. Sequencing used naive CD4+ T cells from PBMCs. Subset in this sample: CD45RA+ positively selected. These receptors all stem from a man younger than 30 in good health. Some clones in this sample may be carry-over from other donors' samples.

The chain employs TRBV7-2 and TRBJ2-5, with TRBD2 as a possible D gene (5 bases). In germline, CDR1 is SGHTA, CDR2 FQGNSA. Trimming removed 5 bases from V and 5 bases from J, with 15 bases in between. This CDR3 has 14 amino acids. CDR3 region: CASSHGSRGETQYF. Written as DNA, the CDR3 is TGTGCCAGCAGCCACGGGTCAAGAGGGGAGACCCAGTACTTC.

In this sample, this clone turned up a few times. The chain combines TRBV29-1 with TRBJ1-1; 8 nucleotides agree with TRBD1. The junction had 7 bases not matched to a gene; V was cut back by 4 bases and J by 0 bases. The CDR3 is 15 residues long. Germline CDR1 reads SQVTM; CDR2 reads ANQGSEA. CDR3 DNA: TGCAGCGTTGTTGGACAGGGCTCCATGAACACTGAAGCTTTCTTT. It translates to CSVVGQGSMNTEAFF.

This chain uses TRBV6-5 with TRBJ1-2, with 8 bases that match TRBD1. Trimming at V came to 6 bases and at J to 5 bases, leaving 8 bases not matched to a gene. Germline V gives CDR1 MNHEY, CDR2 SVGAGI. CDR3 size: 14 residues. The DNA for the CDR3 is TGTGCCAGCAGACCTACAGGGGGAACATATGGCTACACCTTC. Translated, it gives CASRPTGGTYGYTF.

Note on this clone: In the same sample, other DNA sequences code for this CDR3. The chain couples TRBV18 to TRBJ2-5, with D maybe TRBD1 (5 bases). Germline CDR1 and CDR2: KGHSH and LQKENI. CDR3 length: 13 amino acids. Trimming took off 0 bases at V and 4 bases at J, with 6 bases between the two ends. The CDR3 protein is CASSPPGVETQYF. In DNA, the CDR3 is TGTGCCAGCTCACCACCAGGGGTAGAGACCCAGTACTTC.

The chain joins TRBV28 to TRBJ2-3; D is uncertain. CDR1 MDHEN and CDR2 SYDVKM come from the germline V gene. There are 15 residues in the CDR3. With 3 bases removed from V and 5 bases from J, the gap between germline ends came to 15 bases. CDR3 bases: TGTGCCAGCAGTTTGTTCGGCAGATTGTTAGATACGCAGTATTTT. This translates into CASSLFGRLLDTQYF.

The J gene is TRBJ1-1, the V gene TRBV9, with D tentatively TRBD1 (6 bases). The V and J ends lost 4 bases and 2 bases respectively, with 9 bases between them. This CDR3 has 13 amino acids. The germline CDR1 and CDR2 sequences are SGDLS and YYNGEE. The CDR3 DNA reads as TGTGCCAGCAGCCCGGACAGCAACACTGAAGCTTTCTTT. As protein: CASSPDSNTEAFF. The complete variable domain, with remaining parts taken from reference TRBV9 and TRBJ1-1, reads DSGVTQTPKHLITATGQRVTLRCSPRSGDLSVYWYQQSLDQGLQFLIQYYNGEERAKGNILERFSAQQFPDLHSELNLSSLELGDSALYFCASSPDSNTEAFFGQGTRLTVV.

This clone was detected only once. The chain has TRBV5-4 and TRBJ1-2, with unresolved D. Trimming pared 4 bases from V and 3 bases from J, leaving 10 bases between. The CDR3 contains 13 residues. Germline-derived CDR1 and CDR2 are SGHNT and YYREEE (reference sequence). CDR3 sequence (DNA): TGTGCCAGCAGCAGAACAGATTACTATGGCTACACCTTC. Amino acid sequence: CASSRTDYYGYTF.

This clone appeared once. The chain links TRBV4-1 to TRBJ2-3; maybe TRBD2 (6 bases). The CDR3 runs to 19 residues. Trimming stripped 1 base from V and 4 bases from J, with 24 bases between. CDR1 is MGHRA, CDR2 YSYEKL, per germline. The CDR3 DNA is TGCGCCAGCAGCCAAGTTCACACAACCGGGGGAGTAGGGCCAGATACGCAGTATTTT. Its protein product is CASSQVHTTGGVGPDTQYF.

This clone came up once. The chain is built from TRBV7-9 and TRBJ1-5, with 7 bases identical to TRBD1. This CDR3 is 15 amino acids long. V trimming: 1 base; J trimming: 3 bases; junction bases outside the gene matches: 3. Germline CDR1 reads SEHNR; CDR2 reads FQNEAQ (reference sequence). CDR3: CASSLEGQINQPQHF. DNA for the CDR3: TGTGCCAGCAGCTTAGAGGGACAGATCAATCAGCCCCAGCATTTT.

The chain combines TRBV7-2 with TRBJ2-7; D might be TRBD1 or TRBD2, each matching 7 bases. Germline loops: CDR1 SGHTA, CDR2 FQGNSA. V lost 5 bases to trimming and J lost 3 bases, with 23 bases between them. This CDR3 comprises 17 residues. CDR3 loop: CASSRGALTGKGYEQYF. DNA for the CDR3: TGTGCCAGCAGCCGGGGGGCCCTGACAGGGAAGGGCTACGAGCAGTACTTC. The entire variable domain, with the rest obtained from reference TRBV7-2 and TRBJ2-7, is as follows: GAGVSQSPSNKVTEKGKDVELRCDPISGHTALYWYRQSLGQGLEFLIYFQGNSAPDKSGLPSDRFSAERTGGSVSTLTIQRTQQEDSAVYLCASSRGALTGKGYEQYFGPGTRLTVT.

The chain couples TRBV19 to TRBJ2-1; tentative D call: TRBD1 (5 bases). V lost 4 bases to trimming and J lost 3 bases, with 7 bases between them. Germline lookup yields CDR1 LNHDA and CDR2 SQIVND (reference sequence). The CDR3 extends over 13 amino acids. This CDR3 reads CASSRTIYNEQFF. The CDR3 DNA sequence: TGTGCCAGTAGTAGGACAATCTACAATGAGCAGTTCTTC.

The chain recombines TRBV6-4 with TRBJ2-1; the match to TRBD1 covers 9 bases. The CDR3 is 15 amino acids. Trimming took 5 bases from V and 9 from J; bases not matched to a gene: 11. CDR1 is MRHNA, CDR2 SNTAGT, per germline. CDR3 DNA sequence: TGTGCCAGCAGTACTGGGGGACAGGGAAGATCTGAGCAGTTCTTC. Amino acids: CASSTGGQGRSEQFF.

The chain couples TRBV6-1 to TRBJ1-5; unclear D gene. V lost 2 bases and J lost 0, with 14 bases in between. Germline V gene sequence: CDR1 MNHNS, CDR2 SASEGT. This CDR3 has 17 residues. CDR3 residues: CASSETYTPYSNQPQHF. The CDR3 nucleotides read TGTGCCAGCAGTGAAACGTATACCCCTTATAGCAATCAGCCCCAGCATTTT.

This chain uses TRBV7-3 with TRBJ2-1, with TRBD2 matching 10 bases. Germline assignment: CDR1 SGHTA and CDR2 FQGTGA. The CDR3 spans 18 residues. Trimming took 5 bases from V and 7 from J; bases not matched to a gene: 17. DNA of the CDR3: TGTGCCAGCAGCCTAGCGGGGGTCTCGGCTAGCGGGAAGAATGAGCAGTTCTTC. Translating gives CASSLAGVSASGKNEQFF.

The chain uses TRBV11-1 and TRBJ2-7, with 9 nucleotides matching TRBD2. In germline, CDR1 is SGHAT, CDR2 FQDESV (reference sequence). This CDR3 contains 14 residues. V dropped 3 bases and J dropped 2; count of bases not matched to a gene: 2. The DNA of the CDR3 is TGTGCCAGCAGCTTTAGCGGGAGCCCCTACGAGCAGTACTTC. Translation: CASSFSGSPYEQYF.